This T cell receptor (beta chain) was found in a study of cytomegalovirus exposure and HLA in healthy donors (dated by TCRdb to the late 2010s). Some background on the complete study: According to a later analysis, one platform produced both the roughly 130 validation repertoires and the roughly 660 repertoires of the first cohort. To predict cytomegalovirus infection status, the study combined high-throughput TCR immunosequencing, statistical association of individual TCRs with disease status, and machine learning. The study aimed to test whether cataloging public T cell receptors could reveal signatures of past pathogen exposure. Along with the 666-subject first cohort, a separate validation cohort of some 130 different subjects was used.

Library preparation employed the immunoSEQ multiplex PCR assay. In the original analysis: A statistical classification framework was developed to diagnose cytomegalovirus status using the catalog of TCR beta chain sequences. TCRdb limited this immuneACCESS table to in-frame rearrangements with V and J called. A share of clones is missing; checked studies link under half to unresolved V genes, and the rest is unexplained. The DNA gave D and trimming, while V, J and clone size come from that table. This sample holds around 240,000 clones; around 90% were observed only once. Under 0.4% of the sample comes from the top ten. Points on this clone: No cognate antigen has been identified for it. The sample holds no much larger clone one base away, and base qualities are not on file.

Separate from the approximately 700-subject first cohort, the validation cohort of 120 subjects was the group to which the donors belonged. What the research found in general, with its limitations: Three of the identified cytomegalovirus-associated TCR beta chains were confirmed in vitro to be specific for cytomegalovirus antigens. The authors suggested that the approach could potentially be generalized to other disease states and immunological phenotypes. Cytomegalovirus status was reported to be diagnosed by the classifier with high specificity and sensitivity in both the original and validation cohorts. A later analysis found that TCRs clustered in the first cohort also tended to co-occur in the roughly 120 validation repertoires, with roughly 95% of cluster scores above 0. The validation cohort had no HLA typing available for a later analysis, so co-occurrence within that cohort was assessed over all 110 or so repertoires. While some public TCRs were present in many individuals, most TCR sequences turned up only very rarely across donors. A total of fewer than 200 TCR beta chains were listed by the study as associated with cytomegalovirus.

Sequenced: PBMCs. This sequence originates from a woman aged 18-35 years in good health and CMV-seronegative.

The nucleotides read TGCGCCAGCAGCAACGGACAGGGGGATGGCACTGAAGCTTTCTTT. Translated, this is CASSNGQGDGTEAFF. This receptor chain uses TRBV5-1 and TRBJ1-1; 10 bases in the middle match TRBD1. The germline V end is reduced by 4 bases and the J end by 4 bases; junction bases left unmatched: 7. The germline V gene yields SGHRS for CDR1 and YFSETQ for CDR2. The cysteine opens and the phenylalanine closes a CDR3 of 15 amino acids. This entry keeps only the CDR3 DNA: 45 bases, framed from base 1.